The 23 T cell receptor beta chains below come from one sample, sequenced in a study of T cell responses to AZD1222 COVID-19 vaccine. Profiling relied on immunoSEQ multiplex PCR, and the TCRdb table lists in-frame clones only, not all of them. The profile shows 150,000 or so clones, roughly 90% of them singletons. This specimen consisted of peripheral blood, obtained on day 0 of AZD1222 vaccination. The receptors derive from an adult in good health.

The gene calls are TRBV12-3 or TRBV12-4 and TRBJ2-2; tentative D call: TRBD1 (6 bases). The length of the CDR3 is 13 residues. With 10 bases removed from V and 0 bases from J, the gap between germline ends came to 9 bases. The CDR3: CATTGANTGELFF. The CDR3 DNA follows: TGTGCCACGACAGGTGCGAACACCGGGGAGCTGTTTTTT.

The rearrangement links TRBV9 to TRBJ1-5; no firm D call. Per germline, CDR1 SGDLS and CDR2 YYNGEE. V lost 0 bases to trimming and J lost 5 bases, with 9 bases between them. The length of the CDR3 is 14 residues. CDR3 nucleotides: TGTGCCAGCAGCGTAGAGAGTAACTATCAGCCCCAGCATTTT. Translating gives CASSVESNYQPQHF.

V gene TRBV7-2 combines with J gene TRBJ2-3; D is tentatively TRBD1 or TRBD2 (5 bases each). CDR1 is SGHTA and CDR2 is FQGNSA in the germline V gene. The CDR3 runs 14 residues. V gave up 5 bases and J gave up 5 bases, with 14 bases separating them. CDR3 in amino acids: CASSPPEGQDTQYF. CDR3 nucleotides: TGTGCCAGCAGCCCCCCCGAGGGGCAAGATACGCAGTATTTT.

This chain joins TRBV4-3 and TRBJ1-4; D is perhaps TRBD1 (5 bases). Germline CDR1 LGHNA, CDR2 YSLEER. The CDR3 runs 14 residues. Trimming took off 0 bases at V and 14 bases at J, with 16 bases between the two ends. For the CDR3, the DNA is TGCGCCAGCAGCCAAGATTTGGGGCCGAGTAGGCTGTTTTTT. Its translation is CASSQDLGPSRLFF.

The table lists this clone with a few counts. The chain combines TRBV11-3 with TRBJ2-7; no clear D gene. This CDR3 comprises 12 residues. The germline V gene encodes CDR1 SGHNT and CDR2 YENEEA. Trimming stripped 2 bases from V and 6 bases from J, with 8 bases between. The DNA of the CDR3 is TGTGCCAGCAGCTTATTTACACGCGAGCAGTACTTC. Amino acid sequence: CASSLFTREQYF. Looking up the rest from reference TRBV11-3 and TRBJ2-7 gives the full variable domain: EAGVVQSPRYKIIEKKQPVAFWCNPISGHNTLYWYLQNLGQGPELLIRYENEEAVDDSQLPKDRFSAERLKGVDSTLKIQPAELGDSAVYLCASSLFTREQYFGPGTRLTVT.

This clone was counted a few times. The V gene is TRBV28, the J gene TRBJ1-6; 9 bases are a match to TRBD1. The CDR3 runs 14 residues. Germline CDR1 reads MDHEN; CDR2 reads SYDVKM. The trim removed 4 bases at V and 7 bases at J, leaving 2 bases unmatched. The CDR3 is CASSSTGGNSPLHF. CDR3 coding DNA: TGTGCCAGCAGTTCGACAGGGGGAAATTCACCCCTCCACTTT.

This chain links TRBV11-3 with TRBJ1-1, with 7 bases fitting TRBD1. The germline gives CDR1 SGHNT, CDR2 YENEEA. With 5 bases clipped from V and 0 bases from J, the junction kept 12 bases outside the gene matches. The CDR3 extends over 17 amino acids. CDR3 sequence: CASSPPLTGQMNTEAFF. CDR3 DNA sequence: TGTGCCAGCAGCCCTCCACTCACGGGACAGATGAACACTGAAGCTTTCTTT.

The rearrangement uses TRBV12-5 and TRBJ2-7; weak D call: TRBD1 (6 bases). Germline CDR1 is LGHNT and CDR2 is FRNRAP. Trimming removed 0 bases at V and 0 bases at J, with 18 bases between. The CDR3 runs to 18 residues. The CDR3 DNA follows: TGTGCTAGTGGTTTGGTACATGGAAGGGGACACCCCTCCTACGAGCAGTACTTC. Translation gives CASGLVHGRGHPSYEQYF.

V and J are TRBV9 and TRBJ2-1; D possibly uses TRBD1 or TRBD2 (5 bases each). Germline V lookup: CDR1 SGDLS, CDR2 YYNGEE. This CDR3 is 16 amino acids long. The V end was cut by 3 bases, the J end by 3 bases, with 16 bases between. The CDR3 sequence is CASSGGFGLVYNEQFF. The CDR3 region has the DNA TGTGCCAGCAGCGGGGGGTTTGGGCTGGTCTACAATGAGCAGTTCTTC.

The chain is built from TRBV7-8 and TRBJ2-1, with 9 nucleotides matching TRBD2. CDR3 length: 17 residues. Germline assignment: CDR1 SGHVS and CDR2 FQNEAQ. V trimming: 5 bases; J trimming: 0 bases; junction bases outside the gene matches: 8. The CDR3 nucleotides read TGTGCCAGCAGCCAGAGGGCGGGAGGGAGCTCCTACAATGAGCAGTTCTTC. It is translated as CASSQRAGGSSYNEQFF.

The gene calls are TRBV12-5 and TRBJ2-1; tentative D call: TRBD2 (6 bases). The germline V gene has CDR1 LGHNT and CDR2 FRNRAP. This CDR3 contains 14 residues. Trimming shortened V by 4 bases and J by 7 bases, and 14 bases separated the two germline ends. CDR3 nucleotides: TGTGCTAGTGGTTCCGGGACTTTGCGGAATGAGCAGTTCTTC. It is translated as CASGSGTLRNEQFF.

The CDR3 DNA reads as TGTGCCAGCTCACCCGCGGGGGGCGGAGACCTCTATGGCTACACCTTC. This sequence encodes CASSPAGGGDLYGYTF. V usage is TRBV18 and J usage is TRBJ1-2; weak D call: TRBD1 (6 bases). Trimming shortened V by 3 bases and J by 4 bases, and 18 bases separated the two germline ends. This CDR3 is built from 16 residues. CDR1 KGHSH and CDR2 LQKENI come from the germline V gene.

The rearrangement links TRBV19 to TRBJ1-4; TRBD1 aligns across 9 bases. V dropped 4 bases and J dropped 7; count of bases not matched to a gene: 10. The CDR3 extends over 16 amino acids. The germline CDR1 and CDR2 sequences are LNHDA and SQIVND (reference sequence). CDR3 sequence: CASSTLWDRASEKLFF. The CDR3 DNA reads TGTGCCAGTAGTACTCTTTGGGACAGGGCGTCTGAAAAACTGTTTTTT. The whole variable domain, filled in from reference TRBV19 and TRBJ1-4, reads DGGITQSPKYLFRKEGQNVTLSCEQNLNHDAMYWYRQDPGQGLRLIYYSQIVNDFQKGDIAEGYSVSREKKESFPLTVTSAQKNPTAFYLCASSTLWDRASEKLFFGSGTQLSVL.

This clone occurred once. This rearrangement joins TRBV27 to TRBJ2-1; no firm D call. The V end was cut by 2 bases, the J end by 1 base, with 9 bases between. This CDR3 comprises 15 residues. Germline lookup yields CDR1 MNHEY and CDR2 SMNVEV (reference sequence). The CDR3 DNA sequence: TGTGCCAGCAGTTTAATCCGCCCTTCCTACAATGAGCAGTTCTTC. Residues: CASSLIRPSYNEQFF.

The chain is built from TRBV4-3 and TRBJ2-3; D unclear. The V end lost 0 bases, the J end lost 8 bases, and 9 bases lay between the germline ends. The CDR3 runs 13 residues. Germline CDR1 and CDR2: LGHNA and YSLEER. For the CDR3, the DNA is TGCGCCAGCAGCCAAGATGGTGAAGCTACGCAGTATTTT. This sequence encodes CASSQDGEATQYF.

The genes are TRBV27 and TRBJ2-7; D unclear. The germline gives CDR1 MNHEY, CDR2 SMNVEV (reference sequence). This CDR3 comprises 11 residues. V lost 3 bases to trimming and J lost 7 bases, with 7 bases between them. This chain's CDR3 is CASSFLGEQYF. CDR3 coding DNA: TGTGCCAGCAGTTTTTTAGGGGAGCAGTACTTC.

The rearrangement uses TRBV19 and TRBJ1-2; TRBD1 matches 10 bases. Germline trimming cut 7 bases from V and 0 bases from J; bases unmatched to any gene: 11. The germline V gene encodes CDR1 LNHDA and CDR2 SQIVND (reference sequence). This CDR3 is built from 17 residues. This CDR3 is CASTPLRDRGSNYGYTF. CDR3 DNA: TGTGCCAGTACCCCCCTCCGGGACAGGGGTTCTAACTATGGCTACACCTTC.

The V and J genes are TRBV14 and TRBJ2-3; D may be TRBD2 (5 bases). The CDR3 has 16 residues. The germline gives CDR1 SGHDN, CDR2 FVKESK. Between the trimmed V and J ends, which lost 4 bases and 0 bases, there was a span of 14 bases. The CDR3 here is CASSLWRTSSTDTQYF. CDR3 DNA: TGTGCCAGCAGCCTATGGAGGACGTCTAGCACAGATACGCAGTATTTT.

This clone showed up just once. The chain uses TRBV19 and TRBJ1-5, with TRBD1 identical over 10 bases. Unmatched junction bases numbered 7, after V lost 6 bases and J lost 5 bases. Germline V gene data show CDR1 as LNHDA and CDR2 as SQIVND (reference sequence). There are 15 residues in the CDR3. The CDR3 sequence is CASSPTGGSDQPQHF. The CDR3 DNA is TGTGCCAGTAGCCCGACAGGGGGCTCTGATCAGCCCCAGCATTTT.

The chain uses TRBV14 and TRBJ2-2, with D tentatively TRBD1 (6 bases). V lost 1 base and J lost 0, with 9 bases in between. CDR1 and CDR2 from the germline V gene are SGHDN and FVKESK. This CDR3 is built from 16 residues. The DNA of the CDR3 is TGTGCCAGCAGCCAAGCGGGACAACCGAACACCGGGGAGCTGTTTTTT. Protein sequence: CASSQAGQPNTGELFF.

The CDR3 nucleotides are TGTGCCAGTAGTGTTTTAGCGGGAGGGCCCTACGAGCAGTACTTC. It encodes CASSVLAGGPYEQYF. The chain combines TRBV19 with TRBJ2-7, with 11 bases lining up with TRBD2. The CDR3 extends over 15 amino acids. CDR1 and CDR2 (germline): LNHDA, SQIVND (reference sequence). J gave up 2 bases and V 5 bases, and 5 bases lay outside the gene matches.

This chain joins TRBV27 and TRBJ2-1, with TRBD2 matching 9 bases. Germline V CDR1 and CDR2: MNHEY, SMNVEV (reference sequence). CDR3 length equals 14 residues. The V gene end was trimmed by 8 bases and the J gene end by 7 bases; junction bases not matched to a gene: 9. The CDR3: CASGLAGTVNEQFF. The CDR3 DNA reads TGTGCCAGCGGTCTAGCGGGGACCGTTAATGAGCAGTTCTTC.

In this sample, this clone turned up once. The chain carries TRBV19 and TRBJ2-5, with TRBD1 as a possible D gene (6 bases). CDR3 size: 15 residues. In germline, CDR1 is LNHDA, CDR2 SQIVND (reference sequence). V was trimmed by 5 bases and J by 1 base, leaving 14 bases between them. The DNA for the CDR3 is TGTGCCAGTAGTCCCCGACAGGCGTCCCAAGAGACCCAGTACTTC. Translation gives CASSPRQASQETQYF.